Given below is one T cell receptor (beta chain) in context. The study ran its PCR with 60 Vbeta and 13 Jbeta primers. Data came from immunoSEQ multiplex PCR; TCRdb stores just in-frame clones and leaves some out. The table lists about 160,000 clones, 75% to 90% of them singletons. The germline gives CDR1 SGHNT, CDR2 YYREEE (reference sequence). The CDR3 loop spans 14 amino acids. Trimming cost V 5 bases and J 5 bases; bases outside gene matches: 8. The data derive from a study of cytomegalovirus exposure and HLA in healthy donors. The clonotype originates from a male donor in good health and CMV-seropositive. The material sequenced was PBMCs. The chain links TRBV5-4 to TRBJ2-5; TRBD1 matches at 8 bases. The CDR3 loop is CASSRTGMDETQYF. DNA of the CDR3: TGTGCCAGCAGTAGGACAGGGATGGACGAGACCCAGTACTTC.